These T cell receptor beta chains were read from a single sample in a study of PD-1 blockade in classical Hodgkin lymphoma. The table came from immunoSEQ multiplex PCR; TCRdb's copy has only in-frame clones and leaves some out. The table shows 90,000 to 100,000 clones, with around 90% occurring only once. Specimen: peripheral blood mononuclear cells (PBMCs), collected at baseline. The receptors stem from a human donor with classical Hodgkin lymphoma. Each CDR3 is given with its conserved first and last residue. A D gene is named only where the DNA matches it firmly. Only some rows state a clone size, as once, few, many or a class for expanded clones.

>TRBJ1-1|-|-|TRBV30
TGTGCCTGGAAGGCGCCGGACCGCCCTGAAGCTTTCTTT
CAWKAPDRPEAFF
>TRBJ2-7|-|-|TRBV7-8
TGTGCCAGCAGCTTATATTTACAGACGCAGTACTTC
CASSLYLQTQYF
>TRBJ2-7|TRBD1|-|TRBV9
TGTGCCAGCAGCGCTTGGGACAGGGGCGAATACGAGCAGTACTTC
CASSAWDRGEYEQYF
>TRBJ2-2|-|-|TRBV12-5
TGTGCTAGTGGTTTCTTCTCAGCTCCCGGGGAGCTGTTTTTT
CASGFFSAPGELFF
>TRBJ2-5|-|-|TRBV30
TGTGCCTGGAGTGGACAGGTTCTAGGGACCCAGTACTTC
CAWSGQVLGTQYF
>TRBJ2-2|-|once|TRBV4-1
TGCGCCAGCGGCCCGACTCCGGGACACCTGAACACCGGGGAGCTGTTTTTT
CASGPTPGHLNTGELFF
>TRBJ2-6|TRBD1|-|TRBV4-1
TGCGCCAGCAGCCAAGAAGGACAGGAACCACTCTCTGGGGCCAACGTCCTGACTTTC
CASSQEGQEPLSGANVLTF
>TRBJ2-5|-|-|TRBV19
TGTGCCAGTGATATTTCGGGGGAAGAGACCCAGTACTTC
CASDISGEETQYF
>TRBJ2-5|-|once|TRBV28
TGTGCCGCCAGACAAGCAGGTCGGGGAGAGACCCAGTACTTC
CAARQAGRGETQYF
>TRBJ2-2|-|once|TRBV5-1
TGCGCCAGCAGCTTCACCGGGGAGCTGTTTTTT
CASSFTGELFF
>TRBJ2-1|-|-|TRBV23-1
TGCGCCAGCAGTCCCGCCACTGCCGGGGACGATGAGCAGTTCTTC
CASSPATAGDDEQFF
>TRBJ1-5|TRBD1|once|TRBV28
TGTGCCAGCACTTACCGAGACAGGGGAAAGCAGCCCCAGCATTTT
CASTYRDRGKQPQHF
>TRBJ2-2|-|-|TRBV27
TGTGCCAGCAGTTTAGGTCTCAACACCGGGGAGCTGTTTTTT
CASSLGLNTGELFF
>TRBJ2-1|-|-|TRBV27
TGTGCCAGCAGTTTGGGGACTGGGAACAATGAGCAGTTCTTC
CASSLGTGNNEQFF
>TRBJ2-1|-|-|TRBV7-9
TGTGCCAGCAGCGCCGATGTTGGGCCTTGGAATGAGCAGTTCTTC
CASSADVGPWNEQFF
>TRBJ2-1|-|-|TRBV30
TGTGCCTGGAGTGTAGTAGGGTTTTACAATGAGCAGTTCTTC
CAWSVVGFYNEQFF
>TRBJ2-7|TRBD1|once|TRBV18
TGTGCCAGCTCAAATACCGGGACAGGGACTGAGCAGTACTTC
CASSNTGTGTEQYF
>TRBJ2-5|-|-|TRBV10-3
TGTGCCATCAGTGGGAGGGGGGGCCAAGAGACCCAGTACTTC
CAISGRGGQETQYF
>TRBJ2-6|-|-|TRBV5-1
TGCGCCAGCAGCTTGGCCCAGGGCAGTAGCCTCTCTGGGGCCAACGTCCTGACTTTC
CASSLAQGSSLSGANVLTF
>TRBJ1-4|-|-|TRBV5-1
TGCGCCAGCAGCTTGGAAGGGGGTAATGAAAAACTGTTTTTT
CASSLEGGNEKLFF
>TRBJ1-5|-|-|TRBV6-1
TGTGCCAGCAGGAGACAGACCTATAGCAATCAGCCCCAGCATTTT
CASRRQTYSNQPQHF
>TRBJ2-1|-|-|TRBV5-5
TGTGCCAGCAACTTCGAAGGATACTCCTACAATGAGCAGTTCTTC
CASNFEGYSYNEQFF
>TRBJ2-3|-|once|TRBV6-1
TGTGCCAGCGGCCAGTCAGGTGGGGGGACAGATACGCAGTATTTT
CASGQSGGGTDTQYF
>TRBJ2-3|-|few|TRBV30
TGTGCCTGGGCCAGGACTATCAACACAGATACGCAGTATTTT
CAWARTINTDTQYF
>TRBJ2-1|-|-|TRBV27
TGTGCCAGCATAGCCTACAATGAGCAGTTCTTC
CASIAYNEQFF
>TRBJ1-1|-|-|TRBV6-1
TGTGCCAGCAGTTTAAGGACAGTGAACACTGAAGCTTTCTTT
CASSLRTVNTEAFF
>TRBJ1-6|-|-|TRBV25-1
TGTGCCAGCAGTCCCGGGGACCTCTATTACTCACCCCTCCACTTT
CASSPGDLYYSPLHF
>TRBJ2-3|TRBD1|once|TRBV28
TGTGCCAGCAGTCCAGGGGGCGTAGATACGCAGTATTTT
CASSPGGVDTQYF
>TRBJ2-7|TRBD2|-|TRBV30
TGTGCCTGGAGTGGTTTCGGGACTAGCGGGACGGACGAGCAGTACTTC
CAWSGFGTSGTDEQYF